Below, one T cell receptor beta chain is given with its context. Germline CDR1 is SNHLY and CDR2 is FYNNEI. After removal of 2 bases from V and 6 bases from J, the junction contained 14 bases not matched to a gene. This CDR3 contains 17 residues. The data belong to a study of PD-1 blockade in classical Hodgkin lymphoma. Relapse after autologous stem cell transplantation occurred in every patient, and brentuximab vedotin exposure varied. TCRdb keeps only in-frame clones here, not all; method: immunoSEQ multiplex PCR. The sample records 22,000 or so clones, 77% being singletons. The sequenced sample was peripheral blood mononuclear cells (PBMCs), obtained before the second cycle of nivolumab. This receptor was taken from a human donor with classical Hodgkin lymphoma. The chain is built from TRBV2 and TRBJ2-7; 9 nucleotides match TRBD2. The CDR3, as DNA: TGTGCCAGCAGTGAAATTCGGGGAGCGGGGGGATTACGCGAGCAGTACTTC. Translation gives CASSEIRGAGGLREQYF.